This T cell receptor (beta chain) emerged from a study of response to subunit inactivated influenza vaccine listed by TCRdb under 2018. In the study overall: The study used deep quantitative T cell receptor repertoire profiling to track responses to a trivalent subunit inactivated influenza vaccine. The paper as a whole reports these results and caveats: The authors proposed that each seasonal influenza vaccination may bring in only a limited number of new T cells.

This clonotype was counted a few times. Its antigen is not yet known. No clone much larger than this one lies a single base away; base qualities are absent. The protocol used for the library was RT-PCR. Sequencing was performed on an Illumina HiSeq 2500. The public sequencing data were trimmed at Q25 with fastp and processed into clonotypes with MiXCR by TCRdb, which kept only in-frame beta chains. CDR3 protein sequences are deduplicated, and each keeps its most common genes and DNA. This sample is represented by more than 200,000 distinct CDR3 sequences; less than 15% of them were singletons. The top ten constitute approximately 8.3% of the sample. Spanning cysteine to phenylalanine, the CDR3 consists of 13 amino acids. The only DNA kept is the CDR3, 39 bases in frame from the first base. V was cut back by 4 bases and J by 11 bases, leaving a gap of 17 bases between them. As encoded in the germline V gene, CDR1 is MGHRA while CDR2 is YSYEKL.

Sequenced material: non-naive T cells sorted from PBMCs, taken roughly 2 weeks before vaccination. The sample's cell subset or site label is to be understood as: memory T cell fraction. The rearrangement combines TRBV4-1 with TRBJ1-2; the D gene is possibly TRBD1, with 5 bases matching. This receptor was obtained from a man between 50 and 59 years old who received an inactivated influenza vaccine. Donor details come from another sample of the same person, matched by shared clones. DNA sequence: TGCGCCAGCAGCCGCACTAGCGGGGAGGGGTACACCTTC. The translation is CASSRTSGEGYTF.